These 29 T cell receptor beta chains were sequenced from one sample in a study of blood T cell repertoires in COVID-19. Assay used: immunoSEQ multiplex PCR; TCRdb lists only in-frame clones, some missing. The table includes around 200,000 clones, less than 85% detected once. The sequencing sample was made of peripheral blood. Receptors were obtained from a woman in her seventies with acute or convalescent COVID-19.

The rearrangement joins TRBV14 to TRBJ1-5; D unclear. The ends were cut back, 1 base at V and 3 bases at J, with 4 bases in the middle. CDR1 SGHDN and CDR2 FVKESK come from the germline V gene. The CDR3 runs to 13 residues. CDR3 DNA sequence: TGTGCCAGCAGCCAAGGTATCAATCAGCCCCAGCATTTT. Translated, it gives CASSQGINQPQHF.

V gene TRBV18 combines with J gene TRBJ2-2, with 7 positions matching TRBD1. Germline V gene lookup returns CDR1 KGHSH and CDR2 LQKENI. This CDR3 is built from 16 residues. V trimming: 1 base; J trimming: 5 bases; junction bases outside the gene matches: 7. The CDR3 region has the DNA TGTGCCAGCTCACCACGACAGGGATCGGTAACCGGGGAGCTGTTTTTT. The encoded protein is CASSPRQGSVTGELFF.

The genes are TRBV29-1 and TRBJ1-5; 9 bases match TRBD1. Unmatched junction bases numbered 2, after V lost 4 bases and J lost 7 bases. CDR3 length equals 12 residues. Germline V lookup: CDR1 SQVTM, CDR2 ANQGSEA. The CDR3 DNA is TGCAGCGTTGGACAGGGGGGGCAGCCCCAGCATTTT. Protein sequence: CSVGQGGQPQHF.

DNA of the CDR3: TGTGCCAGCAGTACCCCGGACAGTGAAGCTTTCTTT. It yields the protein CASSTPDSEAFF. The V call is TRBV28, the J call TRBJ1-1; TRBD1 might be the D (6 bases). The germline CDR1 and CDR2 sequences are MDHEN and SYDVKM. This CDR3 contains 12 residues. Trimming removed 5 bases from V and 7 bases from J, with 11 bases in between.

V usage is TRBV19 and J usage is TRBJ1-6; the D gene is possibly TRBD1 (5 bases). This CDR3 comprises 14 residues. Deletions cut 6 bases from V and 7 bases from J, with 13 bases between. The germline gives CDR1 LNHDA, CDR2 SQIVND (reference sequence). The CDR3 sequence is CASRGLKENSPLHF. The DNA for the CDR3 is TGTGCCAGTAGGGGACTCAAGGAGAATTCACCCCTCCACTTT.

CDR3 DNA sequence: TGTGCCAGCAGTTACTCGGGCCATAGCAATCAGCCCCAGCATTTT. Translating it yields CASSYSGHSNQPQHF. The V call is TRBV6-6, the J call TRBJ1-5; D is unclear. This CDR3 comprises 15 residues. Germline V lookup: CDR1 MNHNY, CDR2 SVGAGI (reference sequence). V was pared by 0 bases and J by 0 bases, with 6 bases between.

This clone was counted between two and nine times. The rearrangement joins TRBV5-6 to TRBJ1-2; 12 bases map to TRBD1. CDR1 and CDR2 (germline): SGHDT, YYEEEE. V dropped 4 bases and J dropped 8; count of bases not matched to a gene: 12. CDR3 length: 16 amino acids. The CDR3 reads CASSVGTGGGGRGYTF. The CDR3 nucleotides read TGTGCCAGCAGCGTTGGGACAGGGGGCGGTGGAAGGGGCTACACCTTC.

This chain uses TRBV5-1 with TRBJ1-2, with D possibly matching TRBD1 (6 bases). This CDR3 contains 14 residues. The germline CDR1 and CDR2 sequences are SGHRS and YFSETQ. The V end was cut by 2 bases, the J end by 7 bases, with 15 bases between. The CDR3 bases are TGCGCCAGCAGCTTCGGACAGTTATCCCTTGGCTACACCTTC. Translation gives CASSFGQLSLGYTF.

This clone was seen once. This chain connects TRBV6-5 to TRBJ2-7; 15 bases are a match to TRBD2. CDR3 length: 15 amino acids. The germline V gene has CDR1 MNHEY and CDR2 SVGAGI. With V trimmed by 5 bases and J by 7 bases, 6 bases remained unmatched. The CDR3 DNA sequence: TGTGCCAGCAGTCCCCGGACTAGCGGGAGGGGAGAGCAGTACTTC. Translating it yields CASSPRTSGRGEQYF.

The rearrangement uses TRBV19 and TRBJ2-7, with TRBD1 matching over 9 bases. V lost 0 bases and J lost 5; bases outside the gene matches: 5. The CDR3 runs 15 residues. Germline loops: CDR1 LNHDA, CDR2 SQIVND (reference sequence). The CDR3 reads CASSIDGTGYDEQYF. In DNA, the CDR3 is TGTGCCAGTAGTATAGATGGGACAGGGTACGACGAGCAGTACTTC.

This clone was observed a handful of times. The rearrangement uses TRBV10-3 and TRBJ2-7; the match to TRBD2 covers 12 bases. CDR3 length: 14 residues. CDR1 is ENHRY, CDR2 SYGVKD, per germline. V trimming: 2 bases; J trimming: 4 bases; junction bases outside the gene matches: 0. The CDR3 region is CAISELAGGYEQYF. In nucleotides, the CDR3 is TGTGCCATCAGTGAGCTAGCGGGAGGGTACGAGCAGTACTTC.

CDR3 sequence (DNA): TGTGCCAGCACCAAGGGGGCGTATAATTCACCCCTCCACTTT. Residues: CASTKGAYNSPLHF. The chain carries TRBV6-5 and TRBJ1-6, with TRBD1 identical over 7 bases. The CDR3 covers 14 residues. CDR1 is MNHEY and CDR2 is SVGAGI in the germline V gene. After removal of 7 bases from V and 4 bases from J, the junction contained 4 bases not matched to a gene.

The chain links TRBV7-2 to TRBJ2-3, with D tentatively TRBD2 (5 bases). Germline CDR1 SGHTA, CDR2 FQGNSA. The CDR3 runs 14 residues. V lost 8 bases and J lost 0, with 12 bases in between. CDR3 amino acids: CASGVERSTDTQYF. The CDR3 nucleotides read TGTGCCAGCGGGGTGGAGCGGAGCACAGATACGCAGTATTTT.

The gene calls are TRBV2 and TRBJ2-5; 14 bases fit TRBD2. Unmatched junction bases numbered 5, after V lost 7 bases and J lost 4 bases. Germline values: CDR1 SNHLY, CDR2 FYNNEI. This CDR3 contains 15 residues. In DNA form, the CDR3 reads TGTGCCAGCACTTCGGGACTAGCGGGAGCAGAGACCCAGTACTTC. It yields the protein CASTSGLAGAETQYF. Variable domain in full (rest from reference TRBV2 and TRBJ2-5): EPEVTQTPSHQVTQMGQEVILRCVPISNHLYFYWYRQILGQKVEFLVSFYNNEISEKSEIFDDQFSVERPDGSNFTLKIRSTKLEDSAMYFCASTSGLAGAETQYFGPGTRLLVL.

Only a few counts were recorded for this clone. This chain links TRBV18 with TRBJ2-7; D might be TRBD2 (6 bases). The CDR3 spans 15 residues. From germline, CDR1 is KGHSH and CDR2 LQKENI. Trimming took 5 bases from V and 2 from J, leaving 16 bases between them. CDR3 residues: CASSRASVETYEQYF. The CDR3 coding sequence is TGTGCCAGCTCAAGAGCTAGCGTTGAAACCTACGAGCAGTACTTC.

This clone was seen more than once but under ten times. J is TRBJ1-3 and V is TRBV11-3; no firm D call. CDR1 is SGHNT, CDR2 YENEEA, per germline. The CDR3 contains 15 residues. Deletions cut 3 bases from V and 2 bases from J, with 11 bases between. As DNA, the CDR3 is TGTGCCAGCAGCTTGGGAGGTTCCGCTGGAAACACCATATATTTT. Its protein is CASSLGGSAGNTIYF.

This chain uses TRBV27 with TRBJ1-1; the match to TRBD1 covers 7 bases. The length of the CDR3 is 12 residues. Losses at the gene ends were 5 bases for V and 7 bases for J; bases not matched to a gene: 4. Per the germline V gene, CDR1 is MNHEY and CDR2 is SMNVEV (reference sequence). The CDR3 loop is CASSRAGGEAFF. In DNA, the CDR3 is TGTGCCAGCAGTAGGGCAGGGGGTGAAGCTTTCTTT.

V is TRBV2 and J is TRBJ1-2; TRBD1 might be the D (6 bases). Germline V gene data show CDR1 as SNHLY and CDR2 as FYNNEI. Trimming shortened V by 8 bases and J by 6 bases, and 19 bases separated the two germline ends. CDR3 length equals 14 residues. The CDR3, as DNA: TGTGCCAGCGGCCTGGGTCTACAGGGAGATGGCTACACCTTC. Translation: CASGLGLQGDGYTF.

This chain uses TRBV24-1 with TRBJ2-2, with 8 bases that match TRBD2. The germline V gene has CDR1 KGHDR and CDR2 SFDVKD. V was pared by 4 bases and J by 4 bases, with 10 bases of the junction left unmatched. CDR3 length: 17 residues. CDR3: CATSDMAGTSGTGELFF. In DNA form, the CDR3 reads TGTGCCACCAGTGACATGGCCGGGACTAGTGGCACCGGGGAGCTGTTTTTT.

This clone occurred once. This chain uses TRBV30 with TRBJ2-1, with D perhaps matching TRBD2 (6 bases). The V gene lost 7 bases and the J gene lost 9 bases, with 13 bases spanning the gap. This CDR3 has 11 amino acids. CDR1 is GTSNPN, CDR2 SVGIG, per germline (reference sequence). CDR3 in DNA: TGTGCCTCCGAGTGGGAGGTTGAGCAGTTCTTC. This encodes CASEWEVEQFF.

This sequence joins TRBV18 and TRBJ2-7; 9 bases line up with TRBD2. Germline CDR1 is KGHSH and CDR2 is LQKENI. The CDR3 is made up of 15 amino acids. V lost 3 bases and J lost 0; bases outside the gene matches: 3. The CDR3 here is CASSPSGGLSYEQYF. The CDR3 DNA is TGTGCCAGCTCACCTAGCGGGGGCCTCTCCTACGAGCAGTACTTC.

The V call is TRBV21-1, the J call TRBJ2-3; whether TRBD2, the table's D call, matches the DNA was not checked. TRBV21-1 is labeled a pseudogene. This CDR3 has 14 residues. In DNA, the CDR3 is TGTGCCAGCAGCATAGCTAGAGCCACAGATACGCAGTATTTT. Protein: CASSIARATDTQYF.

In DNA form, the CDR3 reads TGTGCCAGCAGCGGAGGGACTACTCGCACAGATACGCAGTATTTT. As protein: CASSGGTTRTDTQYF. The V call is TRBV9, the J call TRBJ2-3, with 7 bases identical to TRBD2. The CDR3 extends over 15 amino acids. Germline V gene sequence: CDR1 SGDLS, CDR2 YYNGEE. Trimming took 3 bases from V and 1 from J; bases not matched to a gene: 5.

This clone was counted a few times. V is TRBV27 and J is TRBJ2-7; no reliable D call. Germline lookup yields CDR1 MNHEY and CDR2 SMNVEV (reference sequence). V lost 5 bases and J 0 bases, leaving 20 bases between the germline ends. The CDR3 covers 17 residues. Here the CDR3 DNA reads TGTGCCAGCAGTCGGAGCGACGGGTCCGTGGGCTCCTACGAGCAGTACTTC. This sequence encodes CASSRSDGSVGSYEQYF.

CDR3: CASSSAGGSHDEAFF. CDR3 sequence (DNA): TGTGCCAGCAGCTCTGCTGGGGGGAGTCATGATGAAGCTTTCTTT. V gene TRBV5-4 combines with J gene TRBJ1-1, with D perhaps TRBD1 (5 bases). This CDR3 region has 15 residues. V lost 3 bases and J 7 bases, leaving 19 bases between the germline ends. From germline, CDR1 is SGHNT and CDR2 YYREEE (reference sequence).

The rearrangement joins TRBV6-5 to TRBJ2-5, with D possibly being TRBD1 (6 bases). There are 14 residues in the CDR3. Deletions cut 5 bases from V and 0 bases from J, with 10 bases between. The germline gives CDR1 MNHEY, CDR2 SVGAGI. CDR3 region: CASSRRDNQETQYF. In DNA, the CDR3 is TGTGCCAGCAGTCGACGGGACAACCAAGAGACCCAGTACTTC.

V is TRBV10-2 and J is TRBJ2-7; 9 bases map to TRBD2. Trimming removed 2 bases from V and 7 bases from J; junction bases left unmatched: 15. Germline loops: CDR1 WSHSY, CDR2 SAAADI. The CDR3 is 17 amino acids. The CDR3 reads CASSEGGRAGYVPEQYF. The CDR3 region has the DNA TGCGCCAGCAGTGAGGGCGGGAGGGCCGGGTATGTTCCGGAGCAGTACTTC.

The V gene is TRBV24-1, the J gene TRBJ2-2; D uncertain. Per the germline V gene, CDR1 is KGHDR and CDR2 is SFDVKD. The CDR3 has 14 amino acids. V was clipped by 3 bases and J by 0 bases, with 4 bases between them. The CDR3 sequence: CATSDGANTGELFF. CDR3 nucleotide sequence: TGTGCCACCAGTGATGGAGCGAACACCGGGGAGCTGTTTTTT.

The V gene is TRBV4-2, the J gene TRBJ2-3, with TRBD2 identical over 7 bases. The CDR3 has 17 residues. Germline CDR1 is LGHNA and CDR2 is YNFKEQ. Trimming took 1 base from V and 0 from J; bases not matched to a gene: 7. CDR3 loop: CASSQGASGTSTDTQYF. The CDR3, as DNA: TGTGCCAGCAGCCAAGGGGCTAGCGGAACTAGCACAGATACGCAGTATTTT.